The next 23 T cell receptor beta chains were all read from a single sample in a study of T cell repertoires in cytomegalovirus infection. TCRdb re-analysed the reads in MiXCR, keeping a single row per CDR3 protein. The sample consists of about 360,000 distinct CDR3 sequences, around 18% of them appearing once. What was sequenced was PBMCs. Every receptor here comes from a human donor in good health (CMV status not recorded). Some clones in this sample may be carry-over from other donors' samples.

The rearrangement uses TRBV20-1 and TRBJ2-1; D may correspond to TRBD1 or TRBD2 (6 bases each). V lost 2 bases, J lost 7 bases, and 18 bases lay in between. This CDR3 contains 15 residues. The germline CDR1 and CDR2 sequences are DFQATT and SNEGSKA (reference sequence). In DNA form, the CDR3 reads TGCAGTGCTAGAAATCGCGTGGGGGGCCTTAATGAGCAGTTCTTC. It is translated as CSARNRVGGLNEQFF.

This clonotype was counted many times. The chain links TRBV28 to TRBJ1-6, with D possibly TRBD1 on 6 matching bases. V was shortened by 6 bases and J by 10 bases, with 10 bases between the two germline ends. The CDR3 is made up of 12 amino acids. Per germline, CDR1 MDHEN and CDR2 SYDVKM. CDR3 protein: CASRPGHSPLHF. CDR3 sequence (DNA): TGTGCCAGCAGACCGGGACACTCACCCCTCCACTTT.

This clonotype was recorded at least ten times. This rearrangement joins TRBV7-8 to TRBJ1-1; D not certain. The V end was cut by 5 bases, the J end by 3 bases, with 10 bases between. This CDR3 region has 13 residues. Germline V lookup: CDR1 SGHVS, CDR2 FQNEAQ. The CDR3 is CASSPGMYTEAFF. As DNA, the CDR3 is TGTGCCAGCAGCCCGGGGATGTACACTGAAGCTTTCTTT.

This clonotype was observed a handful of times. The chain couples TRBV6-8 to TRBJ2-1, with D tentatively TRBD1 (5 bases). Trimming took 4 bases from V and 7 from J, leaving 17 bases between them. Germline CDR1 reads MNHGY; CDR2 reads SAAAGT. CDR3 size: 15 residues. As DNA, the CDR3 is TGTGCCAGCAGTTCTGTTGGGGCATTGGGTAATGAGCAGTTCTTC. It specifies CASSSVGALGNEQFF.

In its sample, this clonotype was seen many times. This rearrangement joins TRBV6-1 to TRBJ1-2; TRBD1 agrees at 7 bases. The germline V gene has CDR1 MNHNS and CDR2 SASEGT. The CDR3 runs 14 residues. V was clipped by 7 bases and J by 4 bases; unmatched bases: 9. The CDR3 DNA reads TGTGCCAGCACCGGACAGGAATCAGGCTATGGCTACACCTTC. Translated: CASTGQESGYGYTF.

CDR3 amino acids: CASSYTGGSYEQYF. The CDR3 DNA reads as TGTGCCAGCAGTTATACTGGAGGTTCCTACGAGCAGTACTTC. The chain recombines TRBV7-2 with TRBJ2-7; the D gene is possibly TRBD2 (5 bases). The CDR3 is 14 residues long. Germline V gene sequence: CDR1 SGHTA, CDR2 FQGNSA. Trimming removed 6 bases from V and 1 base from J, with 13 bases in between.

This clonotype occurred many times. The V call is TRBV12-3 or TRBV12-4, the J call TRBJ2-1; D is perhaps TRBD1 (6 bases). Trimming stripped 7 bases from V and 4 bases from J, with 14 bases between. The CDR3 consists of 14 residues. The CDR3, as DNA: TGTGCCAGCACCCCGGACAGCCATTACAATGAGCAGTTCTTC. Amino acids: CASTPDSHYNEQFF.

This clonotype was observed a handful of times. The rearrangement joins TRBV27 to TRBJ2-1; D may be TRBD2 (6 bases). This CDR3 is 13 amino acids long. V lost 11 bases and J 7 bases, leaving 18 bases between the germline ends. CDR1 is MNHEY and CDR2 is SMNVEV in the germline V gene (reference sequence). This chain's CDR3 is CAAGREEVNEQFF. The CDR3 DNA reads as TGTGCCGCGGGTAGGGAGGAGGTTAATGAGCAGTTCTTC.

This clonotype was recorded many times. This rearrangement joins TRBV7-6 to TRBJ1-1; 11 bases line up with TRBD1. The CDR3 sequence is 15 residues long. The V and J ends lost 5 bases and 2 bases, in that order; junction bases with no gene match: 4. Germline V gene sequence: CDR1 SGHVS, CDR2 FNYEAQ. The CDR3 DNA reads as TGTGCCAGCAGCCAAGGACAGGGGGCAAACACTGAAGCTTTCTTT. It encodes CASSQGQGANTEAFF.

This clonotype was recorded at least ten times. The chain links TRBV7-2 to TRBJ2-5, with 9 nucleotides matching TRBD1. The CDR3 covers 16 residues. Germline V gene sequence: CDR1 SGHTA, CDR2 FQGNSA. V was clipped by 5 bases and J by 1 base; unmatched bases: 8. CDR3: CASSDGQGRFQETQYF. The CDR3 region has the DNA TGTGCCAGCAGCGATGGACAGGGGCGGTTCCAAGAGACCCAGTACTTC.

This clonotype has only a few counts. J is TRBJ1-2 and V is TRBV5-1, with D unclear. The germline CDR1 and CDR2 sequences are SGHRS and YFSETQ. CDR3 length: 15 residues. V shed 3 bases and J shed 4 bases, with 16 bases lying between them. This chain's CDR3 is CASSSQSSFSYGYTF. The DNA of the CDR3 is TGCGCCAGCAGCTCCCAATCAAGTTTCTCCTATGGCTACACCTTC.

The rearrangement joins TRBV20-1 to TRBJ2-5, with D hard to call. The CDR3 spans 13 residues. Trimming took 0 bases from V and 1 from J, leaving 6 bases between them. The V gene's germline CDR1 is DFQATT and CDR2 SNEGSKA (reference sequence). CDR3 sequence: CSARDSPQETQYF. CDR3 DNA: TGCAGTGCTAGAGACAGTCCCCAAGAGACCCAGTACTTC.

In its sample, this clonotype was seen many times. The genes are TRBV6-1 and TRBJ2-7; no clear D. From germline, CDR1 is MNHNS and CDR2 SASEGT. V lost 3 bases and J 2 bases, leaving 2 bases between the germline ends. This CDR3 is built from 11 residues. The CDR3 spells CASSEAYEQYF. Written as DNA, the CDR3 is TGTGCCAGCAGTGAGGCCTACGAGCAGTACTTC.

The V and J genes are TRBV15 and TRBJ1-3; D gene uncertain. The CDR3 spans 17 residues. V was shortened by 2 bases and J by 1 base, with 15 bases between the two germline ends. Germline assignment: CDR1 LNHNV and CDR2 YYDKDF (reference sequence). The CDR3: CATSRNFDLNSGNTIYF. In DNA, the CDR3 is TGTGCCACCAGCAGAAATTTCGACCTGAATTCTGGAAACACCATATATTTT.

This clonotype was seen a few times. This rearrangement joins TRBV6-2 or TRBV6-3 to TRBJ1-1; weak D call: TRBD1 (5 bases). The germline V gene encodes CDR1 MNHEY and CDR2 SVGEGT. The V end was cut by 2 bases, the J end by 4 bases, with 11 bases between. This CDR3 region has 14 residues. CDR3 sequence reads: CASSYGGEGTEAFF. The CDR3 DNA is TGTGCCAGCAGTTACGGGGGAGAGGGCACTGAAGCTTTCTTT.

The chain couples TRBV14 to TRBJ1-4; D unclear. Germline assignment: CDR1 SGHDN and CDR2 FVKESK. This CDR3 region has 15 residues. V was pared by 0 bases and J by 10 bases, with 15 bases between. The CDR3 region has the DNA TGTGCCAGCAGCCAAGATGTCTTACCGACGGGAAAACTGTTTTTT. As protein: CASSQDVLPTGKLFF.

This clonotype was picked up a small number of times. This rearrangement joins TRBV11-1 to TRBJ1-1; D is unresolved. CDR1 is SGHAT and CDR2 is FQDESV in the germline V gene (reference sequence). The CDR3 contains 13 residues. Trimming shortened V by 5 bases and J by 10 bases, and 17 bases separated the two germline ends. For the CDR3, the DNA is TGTGCCAGCAGCCTCCGTTCGGCGTCGCGAGCTTTCTTT. Residues: CASSLRSASRAFF.

The rearrangement links TRBV10-3 to TRBJ2-1, with 9 bases fitting TRBD2. The CDR3 runs 15 residues. V gave up 6 bases and J gave up 2 bases; unmatched junction bases: 5. Germline loops: CDR1 ENHRY, CDR2 SYGVKD. The DNA for the CDR3 is TGTGCCATCAGGGCGGCTAGCGGGGCCTACAATGAGCAGTTCTTC. Protein sequence: CAIRAASGAYNEQFF.

This clonotype was seen repeatedly, ten times or more. The chain uses TRBV7-9 and TRBJ2-7; no clear D. The CDR3 contains 13 residues. CDR1 and CDR2 (germline): SEHNR, FQNEAQ (reference sequence). V lost 3 bases and J 5 bases, leaving 11 bases between the germline ends. This chain's CDR3 is CASSFSETDEQYF. Here the CDR3 DNA reads TGTGCCAGCAGCTTCTCCGAGACTGACGAGCAGTACTTC.

The chain employs TRBV7-4 and TRBJ2-7; D gene uncertain. CDR1 is SGHVT, CDR2 SQSDAQ, per germline. CDR3 length: 14 amino acids. Trimming took 8 bases from V and 8 from J, leaving 22 bases between them. CDR3: CASQNREDKAKQYF. Written as DNA, the CDR3 is TGTGCCAGCCAAAATCGAGAGGATAAAGCTAAGCAGTACTTC.

The J gene is TRBJ2-6, the V gene TRBV30, with D uncertain. V gave up 5 bases and J gave up 3 bases, with 8 bases separating them. Per germline, CDR1 GTSNPN and CDR2 SVGIG (reference sequence). The CDR3 has 13 amino acids. The CDR3 loop reads CAWATGGANVLTF. For the CDR3, the DNA is TGTGCCTGGGCGACGGGTGGGGCCAACGTCCTGACTTTC.

The V call is TRBV28, the J call TRBJ2-5; maybe TRBD1 (6 bases). The length of the CDR3 is 17 residues. Trimming removed 2 bases from V and 5 bases from J, with 21 bases in between. Germline V lookup: CDR1 MDHEN, CDR2 SYDVKM. Written as DNA, the CDR3 is TGTGCCAGCAGTTTAGGGAAGATGGGAGAGCAGGGGGAGACCCAGTACTTC. This translates into CASSLGKMGEQGETQYF. The whole variable domain, filled in from reference TRBV28 and TRBJ2-5, reads DVKVTQSSRYLVKRTGEKVFLECVQDMDHENMFWYRQDPGLGLRLIYFSYDVKMKEKGDIPEGYSVSREKKERFSLILESASTNQTSMYLCASSLGKMGEQGETQYFGPGTRLLVL.

This clonotype was found a few times. V and J are TRBV29-1 and TRBJ2-3, with D maybe TRBD1 (6 bases). V lost 7 bases and J 2 bases, leaving 16 bases between the germline ends. There are 14 residues in the CDR3. Germline V gene lookup returns CDR1 SQVTM and CDR2 ANQGSEA. The CDR3 region has the DNA TGCAGCGCCGACGAGGGGGTGCTCACAGATACGCAGTATTTT. This translates into CSADEGVLTDTQYF.